This TCR beta chain appears in the sequencing data of a study of blood T cell repertoires in COVID-19. The CDR3 is made up of 14 amino acids. In the original processing: Estimation of nucleated cell counts relied on the amplification of reference gene primers. This table comes from immunoSEQ multiplex PCR, and its TCRdb copy is limited to in-frame clones, with some not included. V, J and clone size are those of that table, while D and trimming were read from the DNA. The table lists approximately 140,000 clones, around 86% of them singletons. V and J are TRBV21-1 and TRBJ2-2; TRBD2 is the table's D call, not checked against the DNA. TRBV21-1 is a known pseudogene. This TCR derives from a man aged 70 or older with acute or convalescent COVID-19. Material for sequencing was peripheral blood. The CDR3 region is CAPKGGINTGELFF. In DNA form, the CDR3 reads TGTGCCCCCAAAGGAGGGATTAACACCGGGGAGCTGTTTTTT.